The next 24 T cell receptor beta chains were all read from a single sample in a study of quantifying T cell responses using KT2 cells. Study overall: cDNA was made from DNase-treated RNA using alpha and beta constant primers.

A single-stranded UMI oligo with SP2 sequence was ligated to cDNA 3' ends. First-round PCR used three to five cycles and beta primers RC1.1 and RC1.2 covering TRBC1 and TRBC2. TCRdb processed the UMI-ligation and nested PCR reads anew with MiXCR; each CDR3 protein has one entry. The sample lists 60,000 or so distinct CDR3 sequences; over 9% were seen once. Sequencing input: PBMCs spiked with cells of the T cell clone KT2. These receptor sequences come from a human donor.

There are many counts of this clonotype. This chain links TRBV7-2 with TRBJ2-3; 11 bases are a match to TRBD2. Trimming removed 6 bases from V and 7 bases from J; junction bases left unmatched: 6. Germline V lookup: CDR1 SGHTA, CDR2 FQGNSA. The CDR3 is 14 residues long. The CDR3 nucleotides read TGTGCCAGCAGTTCTAGCGGGGGGACTAATACGCAGTATTTT. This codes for CASSSSGGTNTQYF.

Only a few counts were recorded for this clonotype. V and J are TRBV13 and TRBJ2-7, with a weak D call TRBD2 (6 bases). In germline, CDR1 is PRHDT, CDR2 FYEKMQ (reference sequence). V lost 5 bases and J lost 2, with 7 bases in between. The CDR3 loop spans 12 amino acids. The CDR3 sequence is CASSAGTYEQYF. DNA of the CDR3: TGTGCCAGCAGCGCGGGAACCTACGAGCAGTACTTC.

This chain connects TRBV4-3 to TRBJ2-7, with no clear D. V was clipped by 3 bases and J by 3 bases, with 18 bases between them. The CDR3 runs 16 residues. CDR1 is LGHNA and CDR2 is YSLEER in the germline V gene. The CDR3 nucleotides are TGCGCCAGCAGCCAGGTCTGGGCGGCCCCCCACTACGAGCAGTACTTC. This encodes CASSQVWAAPHYEQYF.

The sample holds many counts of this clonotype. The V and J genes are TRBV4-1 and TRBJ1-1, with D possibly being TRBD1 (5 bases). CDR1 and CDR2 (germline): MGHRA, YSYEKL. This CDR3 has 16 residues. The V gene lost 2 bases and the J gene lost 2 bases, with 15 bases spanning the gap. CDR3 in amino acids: CASSQPIRDVNTEAFF. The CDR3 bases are TGCGCCAGCAGCCAACCTATCCGGGACGTTAACACTGAAGCTTTCTTT.

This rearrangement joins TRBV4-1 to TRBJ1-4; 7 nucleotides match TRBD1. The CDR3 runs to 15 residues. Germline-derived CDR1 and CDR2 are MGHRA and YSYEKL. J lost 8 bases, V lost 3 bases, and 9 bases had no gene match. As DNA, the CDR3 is TGCGCCAGCAGCCACTTCACAGGGGAAAGGGAAAAACTGTTTTTT. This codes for CASSHFTGEREKLFF.

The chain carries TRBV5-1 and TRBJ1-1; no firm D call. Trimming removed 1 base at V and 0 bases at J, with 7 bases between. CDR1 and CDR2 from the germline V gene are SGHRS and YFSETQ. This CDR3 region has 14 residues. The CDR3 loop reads CASSLSMVNTEAFF. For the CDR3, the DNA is TGCGCCAGCAGCTTGTCTATGGTGAACACTGAAGCTTTCTTT.

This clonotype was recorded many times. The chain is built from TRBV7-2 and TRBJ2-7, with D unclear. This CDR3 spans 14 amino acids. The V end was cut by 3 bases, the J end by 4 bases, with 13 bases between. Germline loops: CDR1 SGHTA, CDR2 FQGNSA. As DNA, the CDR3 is TGTGCCAGCAGCTTTAAACTAACGTTTTACGAGCAGTACTTC. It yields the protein CASSFKLTFYEQYF.

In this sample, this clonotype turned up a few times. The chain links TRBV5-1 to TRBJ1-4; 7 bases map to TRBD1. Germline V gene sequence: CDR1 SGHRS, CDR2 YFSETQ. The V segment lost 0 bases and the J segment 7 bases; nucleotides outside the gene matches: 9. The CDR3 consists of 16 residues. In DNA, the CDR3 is TGCGCCAGCAGCTTGGAAGGACAGGTTCAGGTTGAAAAACTGTTTTTT. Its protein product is CASSLEGQVQVEKLFF. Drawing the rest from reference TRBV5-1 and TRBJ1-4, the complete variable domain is KAGVTQTPRYLIKTRGQQVTLSCSPISGHRSVSWYQQTPGQGLQFLFEYFSETQRNKGNFPGRFSGRQFSNSRSEMNVSTLELGDSALYLCASSLEGQVQVEKLFFGSGTQLSVL.

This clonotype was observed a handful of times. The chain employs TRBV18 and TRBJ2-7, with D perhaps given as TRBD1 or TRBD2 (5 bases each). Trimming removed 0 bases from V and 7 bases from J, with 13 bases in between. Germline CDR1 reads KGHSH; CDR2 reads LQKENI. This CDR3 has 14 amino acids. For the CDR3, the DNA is TGTGCCAGCTCACCACCGGGACCCCCCGGGGAGCAGTACTTC. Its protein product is CASSPPGPPGEQYF.

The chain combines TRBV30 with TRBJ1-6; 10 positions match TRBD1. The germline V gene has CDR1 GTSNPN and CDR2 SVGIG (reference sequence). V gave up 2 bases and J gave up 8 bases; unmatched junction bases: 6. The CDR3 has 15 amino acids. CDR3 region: CAWSQLTGGDSPLHF. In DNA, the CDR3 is TGTGCCTGGAGTCAATTGACAGGGGGCGATTCACCCCTCCACTTT.

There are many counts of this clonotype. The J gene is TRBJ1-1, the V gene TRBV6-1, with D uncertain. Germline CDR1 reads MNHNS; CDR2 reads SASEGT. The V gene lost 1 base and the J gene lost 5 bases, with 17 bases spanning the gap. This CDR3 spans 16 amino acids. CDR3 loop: CASSEVWSVPGTEAFF. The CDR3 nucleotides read TGTGCCAGCAGTGAAGTGTGGTCCGTCCCCGGGACTGAAGCTTTCTTT.

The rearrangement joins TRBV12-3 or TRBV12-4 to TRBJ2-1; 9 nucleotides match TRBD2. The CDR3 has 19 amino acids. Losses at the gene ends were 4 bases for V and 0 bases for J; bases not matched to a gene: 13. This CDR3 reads CASSSELGGRGSSYNEQFF. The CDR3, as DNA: TGTGCCAGCAGTTCAGAACTGGGCGGGAGGGGGAGCTCCTACAATGAGCAGTTCTTC.

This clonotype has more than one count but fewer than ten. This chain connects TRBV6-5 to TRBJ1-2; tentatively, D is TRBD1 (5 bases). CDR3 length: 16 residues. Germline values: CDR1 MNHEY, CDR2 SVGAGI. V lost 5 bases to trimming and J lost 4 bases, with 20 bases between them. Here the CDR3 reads CASSPGTQPRGYGYTF. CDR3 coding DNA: TGTGCCAGCAGTCCCGGGACGCAACCCCGAGGCTATGGCTACACCTTC.

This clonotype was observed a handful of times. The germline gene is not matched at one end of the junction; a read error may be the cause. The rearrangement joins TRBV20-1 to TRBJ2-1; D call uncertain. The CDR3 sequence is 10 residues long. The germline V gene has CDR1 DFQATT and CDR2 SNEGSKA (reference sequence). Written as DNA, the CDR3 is TGCAGTGCTAGCCTACAGCCGGGTAACTTC. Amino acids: CSASLQPGNF.

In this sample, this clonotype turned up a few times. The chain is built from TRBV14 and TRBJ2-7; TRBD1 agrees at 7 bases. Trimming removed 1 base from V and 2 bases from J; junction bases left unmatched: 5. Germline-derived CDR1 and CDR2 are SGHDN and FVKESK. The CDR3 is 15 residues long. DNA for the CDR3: TGTGCCAGCAGCCAAGGGAAGGGACAGACCTACGAGCAGTACTTC. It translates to CASSQGKGQTYEQYF.

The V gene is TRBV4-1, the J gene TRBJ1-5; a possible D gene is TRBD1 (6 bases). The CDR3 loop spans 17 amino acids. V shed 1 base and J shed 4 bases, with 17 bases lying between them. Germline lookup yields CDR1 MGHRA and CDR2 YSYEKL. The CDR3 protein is CASSQGLARGSNQPQHF. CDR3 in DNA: TGCGCCAGCAGCCAAGGCCTTGCGAGGGGGTCGAATCAGCCCCAGCATTTT.

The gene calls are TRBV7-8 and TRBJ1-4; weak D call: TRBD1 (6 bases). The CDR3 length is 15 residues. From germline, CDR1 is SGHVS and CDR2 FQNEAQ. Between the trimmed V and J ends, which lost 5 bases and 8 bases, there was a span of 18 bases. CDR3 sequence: CASSPRSGTQEKLFF. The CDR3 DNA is TGTGCCAGCAGCCCCCGATCCGGGACACAAGAAAAACTGTTTTTT.

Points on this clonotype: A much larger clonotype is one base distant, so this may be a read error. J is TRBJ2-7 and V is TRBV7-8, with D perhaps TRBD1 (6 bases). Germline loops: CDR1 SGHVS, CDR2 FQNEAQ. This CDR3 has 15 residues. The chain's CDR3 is CASSLGGTPTYEQNF. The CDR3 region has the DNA TGTGCCAGCAGCTTAGGAGGGACACCGACCTACGAGCAGAACTTC.

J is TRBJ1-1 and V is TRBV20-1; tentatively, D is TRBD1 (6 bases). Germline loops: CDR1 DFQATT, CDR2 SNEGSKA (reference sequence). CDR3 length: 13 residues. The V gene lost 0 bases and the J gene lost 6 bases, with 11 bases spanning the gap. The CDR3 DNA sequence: TGCAGTGCTAGAGAGACAGGATTCCCTGAAGCTTTCTTT. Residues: CSARETGFPEAFF.

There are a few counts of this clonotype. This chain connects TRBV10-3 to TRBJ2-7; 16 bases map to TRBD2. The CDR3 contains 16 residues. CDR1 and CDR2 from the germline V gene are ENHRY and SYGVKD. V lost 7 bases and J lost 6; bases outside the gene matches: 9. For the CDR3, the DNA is TGTGCCATCACTAAGGGACTAGCGGGAGGGGAACGCGAGCAGTACTTC. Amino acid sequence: CAITKGLAGGEREQYF.

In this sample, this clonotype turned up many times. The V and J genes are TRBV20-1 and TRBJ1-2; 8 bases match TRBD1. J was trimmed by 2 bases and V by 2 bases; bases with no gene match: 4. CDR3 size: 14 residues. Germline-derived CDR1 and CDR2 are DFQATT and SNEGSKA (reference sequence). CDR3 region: CSARPGQENYGYTF. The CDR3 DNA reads TGCAGTGCTAGACCGGGACAGGAAAACTATGGCTACACCTTC.

The CDR3 protein is CASSERSGLAGVRDTQYF. CDR3 nucleotides: TGTGCCAGCAGTGAACGGTCGGGACTAGCGGGAGTCAGAGATACGCAGTATTTT. This chain connects TRBV2 to TRBJ2-3; 14 bases are shared with TRBD2. The CDR3 has 18 residues. Germline values: CDR1 SNHLY, CDR2 FYNNEI. V lost 2 bases, J lost 5 bases, and 9 bases stayed unmatched.

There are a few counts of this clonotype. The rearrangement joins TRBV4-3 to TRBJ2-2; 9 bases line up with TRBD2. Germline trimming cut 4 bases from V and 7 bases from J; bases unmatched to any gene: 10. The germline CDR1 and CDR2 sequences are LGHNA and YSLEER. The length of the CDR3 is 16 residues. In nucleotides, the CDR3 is TGCGCCAGCAGCCCCTACGGTAGCGGGAGCATCGGGGAGCTGTTTTTT. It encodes CASSPYGSGSIGELFF.

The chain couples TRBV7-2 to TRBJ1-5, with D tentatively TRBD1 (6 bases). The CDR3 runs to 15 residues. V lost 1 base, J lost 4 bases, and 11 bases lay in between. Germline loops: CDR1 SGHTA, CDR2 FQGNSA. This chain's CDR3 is CASSLVTGQNQPQHF. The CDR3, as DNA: TGTGCCAGCAGCTTAGTGACGGGACAAAATCAGCCCCAGCATTTT.